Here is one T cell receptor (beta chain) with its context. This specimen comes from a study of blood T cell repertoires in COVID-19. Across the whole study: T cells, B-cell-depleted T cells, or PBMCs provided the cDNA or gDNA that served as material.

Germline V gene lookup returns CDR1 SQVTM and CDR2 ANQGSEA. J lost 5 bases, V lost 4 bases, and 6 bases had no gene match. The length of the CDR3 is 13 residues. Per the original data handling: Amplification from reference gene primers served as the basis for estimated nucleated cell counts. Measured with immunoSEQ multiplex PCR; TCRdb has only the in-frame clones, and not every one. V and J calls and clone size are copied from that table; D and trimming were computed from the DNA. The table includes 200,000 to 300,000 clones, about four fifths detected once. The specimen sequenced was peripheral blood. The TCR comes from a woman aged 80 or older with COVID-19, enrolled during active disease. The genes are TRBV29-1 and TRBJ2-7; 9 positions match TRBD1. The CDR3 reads CSVGQGVYNEQYF. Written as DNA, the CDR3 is TGCAGCGTTGGACAGGGGGTATACAACGAGCAGTACTTC.